Listed below are T cell receptor beta chains from one sample, sequenced in a study of cytomegalovirus exposure and HLA in healthy donors. The repertoire was sequenced with immunoSEQ multiplex PCR; TCRdb's copy has only in-frame clones and lacks some. The sample has around 100,000 clones; 60% to 80% are singletons. The specimen was PBMCs. Receptors originate from a man aged 45-60 years in good health and CMV-seropositive. The CDR3 runs from the conserved cysteine through the conserved F or W. The order of the fields is J gene, CDR3 length, V gene, CDR3 protein.

J gene: TRBJ1-3; CDR3 length: 15; V gene: TRBV11-2; CDR3 protein: CASSSTGGSGNTIYF
J gene: TRBJ2-2; CDR3 length: 15; V gene: TRBV2; CDR3 protein: CASSIGDTNTGELFF
J gene: TRBJ2-1; CDR3 length: 16; V gene: TRBV11-2; CDR3 protein: CASSLRTSGGLDEQFF
J gene: TRBJ1-2; CDR3 length: 14; V gene: TRBV18; CDR3 protein: CASSPGQGPYGYTF
J gene: TRBJ1-6; CDR3 length: 14; V gene: TRBV5-6; CDR3 protein: CASSFGQGYEPLHF
J gene: TRBJ2-3; CDR3 length: 16; V gene: TRBV7-9; CDR3 protein: CASRSGTTASTDTQYF
J gene: TRBJ2-5; CDR3 length: 13; V gene: TRBV5-1; CDR3 protein: CASGGGPGETQYF
J gene: TRBJ2-7; CDR3 length: 15; V gene: TRBV5-1; CDR3 protein: CASSFLGTGQDEQYF
J gene: TRBJ2-7; CDR3 length: 8; V gene: TRBV7-7; CDR3 protein: CASSLDIF
J gene: TRBJ2-7; CDR3 length: 15; V gene: TRBV21-1; CDR3 protein: CASSNPVDYTYEQYF
J gene: TRBJ2-7; CDR3 length: 15; V gene: TRBV5-1; CDR3 protein: CASSLVRGQAYEQYF
J gene: TRBJ2-5; CDR3 length: 15; V gene: TRBV5-4; CDR3 protein: CASSLTGTNQETQYF
J gene: TRBJ2-5; CDR3 length: 13; V gene: TRBV30; CDR3 protein: CAWEKQGEETQYF
J gene: -; CDR3 length: 15; V gene: TRBV4-1; CDR3 protein: CASSQTQGRRYEQYF
J gene: TRBJ2-7; CDR3 length: 15; V gene: TRBV28; CDR3 protein: CASSSPGTGGREQYF
J gene: TRBJ2-1; CDR3 length: 12; V gene: TRBV5-4; CDR3 protein: CASSLGQYEQFF
J gene: TRBJ1-6; CDR3 length: 18; V gene: TRBV27; CDR3 protein: CASSFSAGLSSYNSPLHF
J gene: TRBJ2-1; CDR3 length: 12; V gene: TRBV27; CDR3 protein: CASSINRNEQFF
J gene: TRBJ2-5; CDR3 length: 15; V gene: TRBV13; CDR3 protein: CASSSEGQGGETQYF
J gene: TRBJ1-6; CDR3 length: 16; V gene: TRBV6-5; CDR3 protein: CASSYSSRDRGSPLHF
J gene: TRBJ1-2; CDR3 length: 14; V gene: TRBV2; CDR3 protein: CASSGARLGYGYTF
J gene: TRBJ1-1; CDR3 length: 14; V gene: TRBV5-1; CDR3 protein: CASSWDRGNTEAFF
J gene: TRBJ1-5; CDR3 length: 13; V gene: TRBV6-1; CDR3 protein: CASSRQTNQPQHF
J gene: TRBJ2-7; CDR3 length: 14; V gene: TRBV7-6; CDR3 protein: CASSSSGLGYEQYF
J gene: TRBJ1-2; CDR3 length: 17; V gene: TRBV7-9; CDR3 protein: CASSLASSGRGNYGYTF
J gene: TRBJ2-3; CDR3 length: 15; V gene: TRBV4-1; CDR3 protein: CASSLQGLGTDTQYF
J gene: TRBJ2-1; CDR3 length: 15; V gene: TRBV6-1; CDR3 protein: CASSDEGRIYNEQFF
J gene: TRBJ1-2; CDR3 length: 16; V gene: TRBV5-1; CDR3 protein: CASSLGTGLANYGYTF
J gene: TRBJ2-3; CDR3 length: 16; V gene: TRBV25-1; CDR3 protein: CASSAWTAKGTDTQYF
J gene: TRBJ2-3; CDR3 length: 13; V gene: TRBV11-2; CDR3 protein: CASSLTLEDTQYF
J gene: TRBJ2-1; CDR3 length: 16; V gene: TRBV7-3; CDR3 protein: CASSPPGLAGVNEQFF
J gene: TRBJ1-1; CDR3 length: 14; V gene: TRBV6-5; CDR3 protein: CASSYSGGPRTAFF
J gene: TRBJ2-2; CDR3 length: 15; V gene: TRBV6-5; CDR3 protein: CASRESFANTGELFF
J gene: TRBJ1-5; CDR3 length: 14; V gene: TRBV5-6; CDR3 protein: CASSWGVSNQPQHF
J gene: TRBJ2-7; CDR3 length: 16; V gene: TRBV7-8; CDR3 protein: CASSLNAGRASYEQYF
J gene: TRBJ1-2; CDR3 length: 13; V gene: TRBV2; CDR3 protein: CASSVQERGGYTF
J gene: TRBJ1-1; CDR3 length: 14; V gene: TRBV29-1; CDR3 protein: CSVGHRGRNTEALF
J gene: TRBJ1-1; CDR3 length: 13; V gene: TRBV19; CDR3 protein: CASFTAGLTEAFF
J gene: TRBJ1-1; CDR3 length: 14; V gene: TRBV5-1; CDR3 protein: CASRSGGGYTEAFF
J gene: TRBJ2-5; CDR3 length: 14; V gene: TRBV5-1; CDR3 protein: CASSPGTSKETQYF
J gene: TRBJ2-3; CDR3 length: 16; V gene: TRBV18; CDR3 protein: CASSLPGDRGQDTQYF
J gene: TRBJ1-2; CDR3 length: 13; V gene: TRBV10-3; CDR3 protein: CAISDRGYYGYTF
J gene: TRBJ2-2; CDR3 length: 15; V gene: TRBV7-3; CDR3 protein: CASSLRGLGLGELFF
J gene: TRBJ2-5; CDR3 length: 19; V gene: TRBV19; CDR3 protein: CASSTTTPLAGGPGETQYF
J gene: TRBJ1-5; CDR3 length: 14; V gene: TRBV2; CDR3 protein: CASSFGQLYQPQHF
J gene: TRBJ2-2; CDR3 length: 15; V gene: TRBV27; CDR3 protein: CASSPNGRVTGELFF
J gene: TRBJ1-1; CDR3 length: 15; V gene: TRBV5-1; CDR3 protein: CASSWGQGGDTEAFF
J gene: TRBJ2-7; CDR3 length: 12; V gene: TRBV7-8; CDR3 protein: CASSPAGSEQYF
J gene: TRBJ2-5; CDR3 length: 13; V gene: TRBV11-3; CDR3 protein: CASSGDFQETQYF
J gene: TRBJ1-4; CDR3 length: 14; V gene: TRBV2; CDR3 protein: CASRVDRGQEKLFF
J gene: TRBJ2-7; CDR3 length: 16; V gene: TRBV5-1; CDR3 protein: CASSLVPMGTAYEQYF
J gene: TRBJ1-4; CDR3 length: 15; V gene: TRBV5-1; CDR3 protein: CASSLGTVLNEKLFF
J gene: TRBJ1-1; CDR3 length: 16; V gene: TRBV7-2; CDR3 protein: CASSFGGDVMNTEAFF
J gene: TRBJ1-5; CDR3 length: 15; V gene: TRBV27; CDR3 protein: CASSPLGQFNQPQHF
J gene: TRBJ2-1; CDR3 length: 15; V gene: TRBV5-4; CDR3 protein: CASSLGGSSYNEQFF